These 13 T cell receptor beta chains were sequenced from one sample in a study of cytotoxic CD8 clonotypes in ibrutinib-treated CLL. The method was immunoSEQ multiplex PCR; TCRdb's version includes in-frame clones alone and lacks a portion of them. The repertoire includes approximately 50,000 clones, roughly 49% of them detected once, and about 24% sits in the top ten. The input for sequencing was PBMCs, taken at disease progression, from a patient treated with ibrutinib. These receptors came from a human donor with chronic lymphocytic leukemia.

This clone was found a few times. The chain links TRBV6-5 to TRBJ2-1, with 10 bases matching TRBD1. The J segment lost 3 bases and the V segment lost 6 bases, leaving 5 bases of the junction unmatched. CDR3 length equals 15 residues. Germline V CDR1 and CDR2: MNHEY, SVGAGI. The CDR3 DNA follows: TGTGCCAGCAGACAAGACAGGGGGCACTACAATGAGCAGTTCTTC. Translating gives CASRQDRGHYNEQFF.

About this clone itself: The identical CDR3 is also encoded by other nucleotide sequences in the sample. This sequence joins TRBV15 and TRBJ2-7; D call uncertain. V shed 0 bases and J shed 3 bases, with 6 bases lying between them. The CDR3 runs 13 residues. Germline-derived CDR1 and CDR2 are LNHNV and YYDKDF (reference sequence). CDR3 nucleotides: TGTGCCACCAGCAGAGATCTAGGCTACGAGCAGTACTTC. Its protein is CATSRDLGYEQYF.

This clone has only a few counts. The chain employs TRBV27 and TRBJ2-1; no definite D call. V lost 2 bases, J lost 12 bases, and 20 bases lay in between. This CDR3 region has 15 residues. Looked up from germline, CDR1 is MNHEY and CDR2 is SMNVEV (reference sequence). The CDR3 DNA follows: TGTGCCAGCAGTTTACAACCGGGCCGCCCTCCGGGGCAGTTCTTC. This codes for CASSLQPGRPPGQFF.

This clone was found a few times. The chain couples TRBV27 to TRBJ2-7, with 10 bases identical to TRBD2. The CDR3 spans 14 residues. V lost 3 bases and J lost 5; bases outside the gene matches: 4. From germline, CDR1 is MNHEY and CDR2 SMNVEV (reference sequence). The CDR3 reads CASSLDSGRDEQYF. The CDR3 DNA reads TGTGCCAGCAGTTTGGACAGCGGGAGGGACGAGCAGTACTTC.

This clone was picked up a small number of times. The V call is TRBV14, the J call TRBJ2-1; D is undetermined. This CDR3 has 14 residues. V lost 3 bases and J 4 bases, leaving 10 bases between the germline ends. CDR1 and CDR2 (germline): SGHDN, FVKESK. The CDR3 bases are TGTGCCAGCAGCCAGGTCTTGGGGTACAATGAGCAGTTCTTC. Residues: CASSQVLGYNEQFF.

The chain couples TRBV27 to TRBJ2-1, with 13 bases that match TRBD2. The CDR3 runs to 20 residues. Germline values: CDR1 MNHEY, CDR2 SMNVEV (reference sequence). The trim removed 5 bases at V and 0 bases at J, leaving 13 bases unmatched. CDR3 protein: CASSPTGLAGNKYSYNEQFF. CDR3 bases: TGTGCCAGCAGTCCGACGGGACTAGCGGGGAACAAATACTCCTACAATGAGCAGTTCTTC.

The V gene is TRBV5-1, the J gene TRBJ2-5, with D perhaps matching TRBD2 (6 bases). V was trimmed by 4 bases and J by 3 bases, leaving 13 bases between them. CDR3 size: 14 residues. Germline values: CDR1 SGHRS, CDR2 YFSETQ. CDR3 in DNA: TGCGCCAGCAGCCCCGGGGAGGCGGAAGAGACCCAGTACTTC. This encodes CASSPGEAEETQYF.

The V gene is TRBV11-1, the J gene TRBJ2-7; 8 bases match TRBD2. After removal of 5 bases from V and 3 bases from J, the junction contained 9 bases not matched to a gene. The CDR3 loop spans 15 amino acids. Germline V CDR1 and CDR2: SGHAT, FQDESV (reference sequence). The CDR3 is CASSRGTSHRYEQYF. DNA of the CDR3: TGTGCCAGCAGCCGCGGGACTAGTCATCGCTACGAGCAGTACTTC.

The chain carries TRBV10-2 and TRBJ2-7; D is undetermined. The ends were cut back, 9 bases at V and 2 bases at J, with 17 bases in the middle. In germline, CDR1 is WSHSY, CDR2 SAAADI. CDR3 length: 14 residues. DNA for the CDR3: TGCGCCAGTCAACGATTGGGCAGTACCTACGAGCAGTACTTC. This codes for CASQRLGSTYEQYF.

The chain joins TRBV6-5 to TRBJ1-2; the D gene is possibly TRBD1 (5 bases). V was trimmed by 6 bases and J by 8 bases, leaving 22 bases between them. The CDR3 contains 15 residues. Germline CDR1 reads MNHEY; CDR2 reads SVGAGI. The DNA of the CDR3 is TGTGCCAGCAGGCCCCAAACACCGCGAGGGGCCGGCTACACCTTC. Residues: CASRPQTPRGAGYTF.

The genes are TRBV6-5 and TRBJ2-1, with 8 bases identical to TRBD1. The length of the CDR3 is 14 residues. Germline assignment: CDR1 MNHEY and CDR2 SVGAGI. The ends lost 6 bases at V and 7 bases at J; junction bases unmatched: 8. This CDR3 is CASRMRDRYNEQFF. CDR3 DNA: TGTGCCAGCAGGATGCGGGACAGGTATAATGAGCAGTTCTTC.

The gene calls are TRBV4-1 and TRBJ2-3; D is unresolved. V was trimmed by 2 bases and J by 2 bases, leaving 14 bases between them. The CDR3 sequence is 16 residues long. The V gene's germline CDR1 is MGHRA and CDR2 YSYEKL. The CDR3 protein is CASSQIDLVTTDTQYF. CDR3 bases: TGCGCCAGCAGCCAAATCGATCTGGTAACCACAGATACGCAGTATTTT.

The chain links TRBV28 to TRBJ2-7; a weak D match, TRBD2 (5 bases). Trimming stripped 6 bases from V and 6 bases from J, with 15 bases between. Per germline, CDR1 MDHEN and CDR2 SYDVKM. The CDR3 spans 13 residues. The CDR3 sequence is CASSRPLDSEQYF. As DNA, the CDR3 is TGTGCCAGCAGCCGGCCACTGGACTCCGAGCAGTACTTC. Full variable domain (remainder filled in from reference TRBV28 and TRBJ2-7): DVKVTQSSRYLVKRTGEKVFLECVQDMDHENMFWYRQDPGLGLRLIYFSYDVKMKEKGDIPEGYSVSREKKERFSLILESASTNQTSMYLCASSRPLDSEQYFGPGTRLTVT.